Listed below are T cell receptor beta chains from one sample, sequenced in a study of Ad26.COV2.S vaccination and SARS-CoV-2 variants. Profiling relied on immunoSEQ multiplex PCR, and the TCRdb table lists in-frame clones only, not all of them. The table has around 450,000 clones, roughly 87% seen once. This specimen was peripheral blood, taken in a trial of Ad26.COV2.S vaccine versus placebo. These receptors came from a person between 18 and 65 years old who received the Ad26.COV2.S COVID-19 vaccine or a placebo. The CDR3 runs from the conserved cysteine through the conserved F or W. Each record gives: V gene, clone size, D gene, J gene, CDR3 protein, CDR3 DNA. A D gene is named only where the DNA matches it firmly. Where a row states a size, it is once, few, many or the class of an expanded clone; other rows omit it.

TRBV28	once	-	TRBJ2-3	CASSPTGTDTQYF	TGTGCCAGCAGTCCCACAGGGACAGATACGCAGTATTTT
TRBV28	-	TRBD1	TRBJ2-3	CASSSGQGVFSDTQYF	TGTGCCAGCAGTTCCGGACAGGGGGTTTTTTCGGATACGCAGTATTTT
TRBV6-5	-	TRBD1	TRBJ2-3	CAVRQGAADTQYF	TGTGCCGTCAGACAGGGGGCCGCAGATACGCAGTATTTT
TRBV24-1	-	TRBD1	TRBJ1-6	CATSVQVPGQWGSYNSPLHF	TGTGCCACCAGTGTCCAGGTCCCGGGACAGTGGGGCTCCTATAATTCACCCCTCCACTTT
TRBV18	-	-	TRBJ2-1	CASSPLGINEQFF	TGTGCCAGCTCACCACTGGGGATCAATGAGCAGTTCTTC
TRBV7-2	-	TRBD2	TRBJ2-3	CASSLVGLAPDTQYF	TGTGCCAGCAGCTTAGTTGGACTAGCACCAGATACGCAGTATTTT
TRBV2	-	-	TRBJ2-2	CASKIGTGRRTGELFF	TGTGCCAGTAAGATAGGCACAGGGAGAAGGACCGGGGAGCTGTTTTTT
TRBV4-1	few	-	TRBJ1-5	CASSQMPLSNQPQHF	TGCGCCAGCAGCCAAATGCCCCTGAGCAATCAGCCCCAGCATTTT
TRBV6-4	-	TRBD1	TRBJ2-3	CASSVGQGATDTQYF	TGTGCCAGCAGTGTGGGACAGGGGGCCACAGATACGCAGTATTTT
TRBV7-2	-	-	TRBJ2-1	CASSPLHNEQFF	TGTGCCAGCAGCCCCTTGCACAATGAGCAGTTCTTC
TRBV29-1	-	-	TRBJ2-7	CSVENGPYEQYF	TGCAGCGTTGAAAACGGCCCCTACGAGCAGTACTTC
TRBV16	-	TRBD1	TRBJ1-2	CASSQSVGTGGRNGYTF	TGTGCCAGCAGCCAATCTGTCGGGACAGGGGGGCGTAATGGCTACACCTTC
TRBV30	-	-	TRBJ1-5	CAWASQGNQPQHF	TGTGCCTGGGCAAGTCAGGGTAATCAGCCCCAGCATTTT
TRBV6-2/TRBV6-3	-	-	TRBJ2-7	CASSLGYEQYF	TGTGCCAGCAGTCTCGGTTACGAGCAGTACTTC
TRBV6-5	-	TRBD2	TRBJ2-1	CASSLASGRNEQFF	TGTGCCAGCAGTTTGGCTAGCGGGAGAAATGAGCAGTTCTTC
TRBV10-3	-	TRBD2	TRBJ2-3	CAISTNSASGRADTQYF	TGTGCCATCAGTACCAACTCGGCTAGCGGGAGGGCAGATACGCAGTATTTT
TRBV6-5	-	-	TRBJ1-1	CASIKRREGWIEAFF	TGTGCCAGCATAAAGAGAAGAGAGGGCTGGATTGAAGCTTTCTTT
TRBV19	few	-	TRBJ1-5	CASRLKGRFYSNQPQHF	TGTGCCAGTAGACTGAAGGGCAGATTTTATAGCAATCAGCCCCAGCATTTT
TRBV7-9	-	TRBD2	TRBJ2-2	CASSLGSSGAGELFF	TGTGCCAGCAGCTTAGGGTCTAGCGGTGCCGGGGAGCTGTTTTTT
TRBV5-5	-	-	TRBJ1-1	CASSLVGVNTEAFF	TGTGCCAGCAGCTTGGTAGGGGTGAACACTGAAGCTTTCTTT
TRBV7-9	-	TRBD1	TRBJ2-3	CASSPRQGSDTQYF	TGTGCCAGCAGCCCGCGACAGGGCTCGGATACGCAGTATTTT
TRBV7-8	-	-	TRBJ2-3	CASSLYSFSTDTQYF	TGTGCCAGCAGCTTATATAGTTTCAGCACAGATACGCAGTATTTT
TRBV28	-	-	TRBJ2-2	CASSLFRNTGELFF	TGTGCCAGCAGTTTGTTCAGGAACACCGGGGAGCTGTTTTTT
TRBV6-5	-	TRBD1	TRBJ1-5	CASRPQGGSNQPQHF	TGTGCCAGCAGACCACAGGGGGGGAGCAATCAGCCCCAGCATTTT
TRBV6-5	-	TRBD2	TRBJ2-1	CASSGTSFSDEQFF	TGTGCCAGCTCCGGGACTAGCTTTTCAGATGAGCAGTTCTTC
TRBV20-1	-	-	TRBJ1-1	CSGKRGTEAFF	TGCAGTGGTAAGCGGGGGACTGAAGCTTTCTTT
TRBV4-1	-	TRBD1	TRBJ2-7	CASSQDPGQGISYEQYF	TGCGCCAGCAGCCAAGATCCAGGACAGGGGATCTCCTACGAGCAGTACTTC
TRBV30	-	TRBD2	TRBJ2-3	CAWSYGAGGTDTQYF	TGTGCCTGGAGTTACGGAGCGGGAGGCACAGATACGCAGTATTTT
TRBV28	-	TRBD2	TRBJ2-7	CASSFLAGVSVYEQYF	TGTGCCAGCAGTTTCCTAGCGGGAGTCTCGGTCTACGAGCAGTACTTC
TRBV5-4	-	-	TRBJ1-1	CASSFVKGPNTEAFF	TGTGCCAGCAGCTTCGTCAAGGGGCCGAACACTGAAGCTTTCTTT
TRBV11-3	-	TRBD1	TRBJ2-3	CASSRGQGGTDTQYF	TGTGCCAGCAGCCGCGGACAGGGAGGCACAGATACGCAGTATTTT
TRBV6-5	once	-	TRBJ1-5	CASSYSPGSLPQHF	TGTGCCAGCAGTTACTCGCCGGGGAGTCTGCCCCAGCATTTT
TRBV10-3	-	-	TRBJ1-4	CAISGGQEKLFF	TGTGCCATCAGTGGGGGGCAAGAAAAACTGTTTTTT
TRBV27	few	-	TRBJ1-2	CASSFYGGANYGYTF	TGTGCCAGCAGTTTCTACGGAGGTGCTAACTATGGCTACACCTTC
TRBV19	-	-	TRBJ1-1	CASSTQGRMGTEAFF	TGTGCCAGTAGTACCCAGGGGCGGATGGGGACTGAAGCTTTCTTT